This T cell receptor beta chain was sequenced in a study of cytomegalovirus exposure and HLA in healthy donors. Regarding the study as a whole: A missense variant in DCLRE1C was later tied to TCR beta V- and J-gene trimming. TRBV6-2, TRBV6-3 and some other V segments were excluded as indistinguishable. Reportedly, HLA-A and HLA-B alleles of most subjects were accurately predicted from TCR beta.

As to this clone: Its specificity is unknown.

Use of 60 Vbeta and 13 Jbeta primers characterized the PCR. Authors' data handling: Counted up in a later analysis, unique TCR beta chains came to approximately 83 million, with around 10 million shared. Some clones are missing from TCRdb's copy, which holds only in-frame ones; the method was immunoSEQ multiplex PCR. V, J and clone size are those of that table, while D and trimming were read from the DNA. The sample has roughly 100,000 clones, just under 80% seen once. Germline-derived CDR1 and CDR2 are KGHSH and LQKENI. V was trimmed by 4 bases and J by 0 bases, leaving 12 bases between them. CDR3 length: 15 residues.

V gene TRBV18 combines with J gene TRBJ1-1; possibly TRBD1 for D (5 bases). Sequences were obtained from PBMCs. The sequence was collected from a man in his thirties or forties in good health and CMV-seronegative. CDR3 in amino acids: CASSLSGTMNTEAFF. The CDR3 bases are TGTGCCAGCTCACTTTCCGGGACTATGAACACTGAAGCTTTCTTT.